The clone carrying this TCR beta chain was found a few times. Its antigen is unidentified. The data were obtained in a study of cytomegalovirus exposure and HLA in healthy donors. Whole-study findings and limits: Accounts indicate the classifier identified cytomegalovirus status with strong specificity and sensitivity. One later analysis, an examination of the 120 or so validation repertoires, found that first-cohort TCR clusters tended to co-occur in them. Researchers counted 180 or so TCR beta chains as cytomegalovirus-associated.

Germline CDR1 is SQVTM and CDR2 is ANQGSEA. The CDR3 spans 13 residues. V lost 5 bases and J lost 1, with 11 bases in between. Using immunoSEQ multiplex PCR, the repertoire was profiled, and TCRdb retains in-frame clones only, with some absent. Here the sample spans around 150,000 clones, around nine tenths being singletons. V and J are TRBV29-1 and TRBJ1-1; possibly TRBD1 for D (6 bases). This clonotype originated in a young woman in good health and CMV-seronegative. Sequenced material: PBMCs. CDR3 in DNA: TGCAGCGTTAACCCGACAGGGAACACTGAAGCTTTCTTT. Its protein is CSVNPTGNTEAFF.